This is a list of T cell receptor beta chains from one sample in a study of T cell repertoires in cytomegalovirus infection. Via MiXCR, TCRdb re-called the reads, giving one row per CDR3 protein. Found here are 500,000 or so distinct CDR3 sequences, approximately 16% of them singletons; the top ten hold more than 20%. Source material: CD8+ T cells from PBMCs. These receptors originate from a human donor in good health (CMV status not recorded). Some clones in this sample may be carry-over from other donors' samples. CDR3s include the opening cysteine and the closing phenylalanine or tryptophan. The D gene is left open where the match is weak. Size is stated for part of the rows, as once, few or many counts, or as a class when the clone is expanded.

V,size,D,J,length,CDR3,DNA
TRBV10-3,few,-,TRBJ1-1,16,CAISESGARTDTEAFF,TGTGCCATCAGTGAGTCAGGGGCCAGAACAGACACTGAAGCTTTCTTT
TRBV27,-,TRBD1,TRBJ1-1,17,CASSLSIRQGENTEAFF,TGTGCCAGCAGTTTATCAATACGACAGGGGGAGAACACTGAAGCTTTCTTT
TRBV7-2,many,-,TRBJ2-4,15,CASSATHLPKNIQYF,TGTGCCAGCAGCGCAACCCACCTGCCCAAAAACATTCAGTACTTC
TRBV27,many,-,TRBJ2-1,13,CASSLSHRDEQFF,TGTGCCAGCAGTTTATCGCACAGGGACGAGCAGTTCTTC
TRBV7-9,few,TRBD2,TRBJ2-1,15,CASSPSSGGYNEQFF,TGTGCCAGCAGCCCCTCTAGCGGGGGGTACAATGAGCAGTTCTTC
TRBV7-9,many,-,TRBJ2-1,16,CASSPPANRVHNEQFF,TGTGCCAGCAGCCCCCCGGCCAATCGAGTTCACAATGAGCAGTTCTTC
TRBV12-5,many,-,TRBJ2-3,14,CASGLARGTDTQYF,TGTGCTAGTGGTTTGGCGAGGGGAACAGATACGCAGTATTTT
TRBV6-5,-,TRBD2,TRBJ2-1,16,CASSKGLADLNNEQFF,TGTGCCAGCAGTAAGGGACTAGCGGACCTTAACAATGAGCAGTTCTTC
TRBV7-9,many,-,TRBJ1-1,14,CASTVTWGNTEAFF,TGTGCCAGCACCGTGACCTGGGGGAACACTGAAGCTTTCTTT
TRBV12-5,many,TRBD1,TRBJ2-7,16,CASGLTGGFITYEQYF,TGTGCTAGTGGTTTGACAGGGGGCTTTATCACCTACGAGCAGTACTTC
TRBV30,few,-,TRBJ1-1,14,CAWSVYGVSTEAFF,TGTGCCTGGAGTGTGTACGGGGTGAGCACTGAAGCTTTCTTT
TRBV4-1,few,TRBD1,TRBJ2-1,15,CASSQVGQGYNEQFF,TGCGCCAGCAGCCAAGTGGGACAGGGGTACAATGAGCAGTTCTTC
TRBV5-6,-,TRBD1,TRBJ2-5,15,CASSLAQDRVETQYF,TGTGCCAGCAGCTTGGCGCAGGACAGGGTTGAGACCCAGTACTTC
TRBV20-1,-,-,TRBJ1-2,16,CSARDSVQGIFYGYTF,TGCAGTGCTAGAGACAGCGTCCAGGGGATATTCTATGGCTACACCTTC
TRBV7-5,-,-,TRBJ2-7,18,CISVPEANRQGAPVEQYF,-
TRBV3-1,-,TRBD1,TRBJ1-5,14,CASSLDRYDQPQHF,TGTGCCAGCAGCTTGGACAGGTACGATCAGCCCCAGCATTTT
TRBV4-1,few,TRBD1,TRBJ2-7,14,CASSLGQGRREQYF,TGCGCCAGCAGCCTCGGACAGGGGAGGCGCGAGCAGTACTTC